This TCR beta chain was observed in a study of T cell responses to AZD1222 COVID-19 vaccine. The study, taken as a whole, reports: The breadth and depth of Spike-specific TCRs increased once two AZD1222 doses had been given. Dominant CD4 TCR responses targeted spike regions 160-218 and 743-854. Repertoire collection took place solely once the T cell response had peaked. Just 5 to 7 AZD1222 recipients were seropositive at baseline.

CDR1 and CDR2 (germline): KGHDR, SFDVKD. CDR3 size: 13 residues. V was pared by 1 base and J by 10 bases, with 10 bases between. For this clone: The antigen remains unidentified.

The repertoire was sequenced with immunoSEQ multiplex PCR; TCRdb's copy has only in-frame clones and lacks some. The table has 100,000 to 120,000 clones, about 80% seen once. The source material was peripheral blood, sampled on day 0 of AZD1222 vaccination. This TCR derives from an adult in good health. J is TRBJ2-1 and V is TRBV24-1; tentative D call: TRBD2 (5 bases). The chain's CDR3 is CATSDFTTGEQFF. The DNA for the CDR3 is TGTGCCACCAGTGATTTTACCACGGGGGAGCAGTTCTTC.